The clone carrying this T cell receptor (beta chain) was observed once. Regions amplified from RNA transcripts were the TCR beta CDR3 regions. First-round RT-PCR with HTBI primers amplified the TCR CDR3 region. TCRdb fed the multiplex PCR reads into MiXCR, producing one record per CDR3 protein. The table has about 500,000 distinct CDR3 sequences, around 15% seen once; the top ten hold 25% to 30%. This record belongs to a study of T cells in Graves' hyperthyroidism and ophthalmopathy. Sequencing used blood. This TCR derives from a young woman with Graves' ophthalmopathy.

The CDR3 loop reads CSAPILGLAGELFF. CDR3 sequence (DNA): TGCAGTGCCCCTATACTCGGACTAGCCGGGGAGCTGTTTTTT. The V call is TRBV20-1, the J call TRBJ2-2; TRBD2 agrees at 7 bases. With 6 bases clipped from V and 6 bases from J, the junction kept 10 bases outside the gene matches. Germline-derived CDR1 and CDR2 are DFQATT and SNEGSKA (reference sequence). The CDR3 has 14 amino acids.